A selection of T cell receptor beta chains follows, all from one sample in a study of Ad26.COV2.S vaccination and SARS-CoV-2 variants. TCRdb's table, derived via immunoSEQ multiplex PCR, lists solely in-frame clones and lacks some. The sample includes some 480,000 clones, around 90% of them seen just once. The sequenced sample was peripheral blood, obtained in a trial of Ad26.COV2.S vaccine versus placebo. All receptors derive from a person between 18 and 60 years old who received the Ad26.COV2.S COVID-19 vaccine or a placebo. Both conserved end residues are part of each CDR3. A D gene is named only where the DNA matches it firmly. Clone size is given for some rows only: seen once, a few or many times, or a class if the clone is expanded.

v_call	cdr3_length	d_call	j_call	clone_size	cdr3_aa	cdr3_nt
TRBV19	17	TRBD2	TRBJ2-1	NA	CASSRGRTSGRANEQFF	TGTGCCAGTAGTAGAGGGCGGACTAGCGGGAGGGCCAATGAGCAGTTCTTC
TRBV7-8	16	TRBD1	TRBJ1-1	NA	CASSRSRGRVTTEAFF	TGTGCCAGCAGCCGCTCCAGGGGGCGCGTTACCACTGAAGCTTTCTTT
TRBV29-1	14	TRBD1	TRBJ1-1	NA	CSVKGQGMNTEAFF	TGCAGCGTAAAGGGACAGGGAATGAACACTGAAGCTTTCTTT
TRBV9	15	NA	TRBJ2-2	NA	CASSIGAQHTGELFF	TGTGCCAGCAGCATCGGGGCTCAACACACCGGGGAGCTGTTTTTT
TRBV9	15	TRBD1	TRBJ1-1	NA	CASSVGRGLNTEAFF	TGTGCCAGCAGCGTAGGTAGGGGGCTGAACACTGAAGCTTTCTTT
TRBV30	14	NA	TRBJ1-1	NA	CAWSVPNRDTEAFF	TGTGCCTGGAGTGTCCCCAACAGGGACACTGAAGCTTTCTTT
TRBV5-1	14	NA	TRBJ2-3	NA	CASSPEGVTDTQYF	TGCGCCAGCAGCCCGGAGGGCGTCACAGATACGCAGTATTTT
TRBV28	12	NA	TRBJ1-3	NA	CASSPLGNTIYF	TGTGCCAGCAGTCCCCTCGGAAACACCATATATTTT
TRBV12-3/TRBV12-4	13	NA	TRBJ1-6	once	CASSIIEGGPLHF	TGTGCCAGCAGTATCATTGAGGGGGGTCCCCTCCACTTT
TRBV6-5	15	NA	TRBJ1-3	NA	CASSYGQGSGNTIYF	TGTGCCAGCAGTTACGGTCAGGGGTCTGGAAACACCATATATTTT
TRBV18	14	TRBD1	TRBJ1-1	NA	CASSPAGGNTEAFF	TGTGCCAGCTCACCTGCAGGGGGAAACACTGAAGCTTTCTTT
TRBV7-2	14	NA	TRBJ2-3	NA	CASSFGTSLDTQYF	TGTGCCAGCAGCTTTGGGACTTCGCTTGATACGCAGTATTTT
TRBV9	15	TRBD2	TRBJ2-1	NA	CASSVEASGRNEQFF	TGTGCCAGCAGCGTAGAGGCTAGCGGGAGGAATGAGCAGTTCTTC
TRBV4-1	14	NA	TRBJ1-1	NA	CASSQVTGDSEAFF	TGCGCCAGCAGCCAAGTGACAGGCGACTCCGAAGCTTTCTTT
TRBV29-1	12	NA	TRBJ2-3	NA	CSVALSTDTQYF	TGCAGCGTTGCCCTGAGCACAGATACGCAGTATTTT
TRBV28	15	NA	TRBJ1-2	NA	CASRDPRGRSYGYTF	TGTGCCAGCAGGGATCCAAGGGGAAGGAGCTATGGCTACACCTTC
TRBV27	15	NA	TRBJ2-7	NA	CASSRGIRGSYEQYF	TGTGCCAGCAGCCGCGGGATTCGAGGCTCCTACGAGCAGTACTTC
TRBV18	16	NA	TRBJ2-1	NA	CASSTLPLTLVNEQFF	TGTGCCAGCTCAACCTTACCCTTGACCTTGGTCAATGAGCAGTTCTTC
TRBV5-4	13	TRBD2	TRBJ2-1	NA	CASSRGLADEQFF	TGTGCCAGCAGCCGGGGACTAGCGGATGAGCAGTTCTTC
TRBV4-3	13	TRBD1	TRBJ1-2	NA	CASSRGTGNGYTF	TGCGCCAGCAGCCGCGGGACAGGGAATGGCTACACCTTC
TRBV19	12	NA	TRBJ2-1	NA	CASSPSYNEQFF	TGTGCCAGTAGCCCATCCTACAATGAGCAGTTCTTC
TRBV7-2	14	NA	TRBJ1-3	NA	CASSLAGRASTIYF	TGTGCCAGCAGCTTAGCCGGGAGGGCAAGCACCATATATTTT
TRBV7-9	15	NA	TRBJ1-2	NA	CASSLMGTPVSGYTF	TGTGCCAGCAGCTTAATGGGGACCCCTGTGAGTGGCTACACCTTC